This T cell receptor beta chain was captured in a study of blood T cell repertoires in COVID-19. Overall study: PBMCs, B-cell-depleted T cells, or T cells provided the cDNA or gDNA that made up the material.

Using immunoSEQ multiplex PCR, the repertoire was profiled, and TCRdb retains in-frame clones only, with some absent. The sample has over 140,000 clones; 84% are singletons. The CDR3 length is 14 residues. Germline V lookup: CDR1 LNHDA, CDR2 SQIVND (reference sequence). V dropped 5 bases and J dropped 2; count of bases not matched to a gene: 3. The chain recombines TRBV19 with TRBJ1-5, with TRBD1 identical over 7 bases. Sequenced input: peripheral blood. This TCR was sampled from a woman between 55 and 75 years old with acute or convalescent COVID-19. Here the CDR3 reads CASSQQGGNQPQHF. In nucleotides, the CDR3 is TGTGCCAGTAGTCAGCAGGGGGGCAATCAGCCCCAGCATTTT. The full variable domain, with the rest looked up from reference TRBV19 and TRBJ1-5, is DGGITQSPKYLFRKEGQNVTLSCEQNLNHDAMYWYRQDPGQGLRLIYYSQIVNDFQKGDIAEGYSVSREKKESFPLTVTSAQKNPTAFYLCASSQQGGNQPQHFGDGTRLSIL.